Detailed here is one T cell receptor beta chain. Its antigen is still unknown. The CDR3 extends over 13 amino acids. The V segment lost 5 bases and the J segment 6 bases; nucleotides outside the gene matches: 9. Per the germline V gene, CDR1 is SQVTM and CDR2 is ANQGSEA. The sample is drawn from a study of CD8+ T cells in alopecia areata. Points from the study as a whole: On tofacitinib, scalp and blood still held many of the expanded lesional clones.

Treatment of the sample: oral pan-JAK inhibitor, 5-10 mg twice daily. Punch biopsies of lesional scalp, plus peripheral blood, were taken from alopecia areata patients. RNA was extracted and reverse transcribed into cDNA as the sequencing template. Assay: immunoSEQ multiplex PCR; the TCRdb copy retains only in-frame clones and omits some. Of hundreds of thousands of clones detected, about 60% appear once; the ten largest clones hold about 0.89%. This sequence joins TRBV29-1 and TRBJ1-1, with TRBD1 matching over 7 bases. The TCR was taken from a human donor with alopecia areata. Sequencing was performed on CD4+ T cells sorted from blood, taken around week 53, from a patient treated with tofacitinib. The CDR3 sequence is CSVRQGVDAEAFF. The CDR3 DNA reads TGCAGCGTTCGACAGGGCGTCGACGCTGAAGCTTTCTTT. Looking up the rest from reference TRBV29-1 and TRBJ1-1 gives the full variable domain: SAVISQKPSRDICQRGTSLTIQCQVDSQVTMMFWYRQQPGQSLTLIATANQGSEATYESGFVIDKFPISRPNLTFSTLTVSNMSPEDSSIYLCSVRQGVDAEAFFGQGTRLTVV.